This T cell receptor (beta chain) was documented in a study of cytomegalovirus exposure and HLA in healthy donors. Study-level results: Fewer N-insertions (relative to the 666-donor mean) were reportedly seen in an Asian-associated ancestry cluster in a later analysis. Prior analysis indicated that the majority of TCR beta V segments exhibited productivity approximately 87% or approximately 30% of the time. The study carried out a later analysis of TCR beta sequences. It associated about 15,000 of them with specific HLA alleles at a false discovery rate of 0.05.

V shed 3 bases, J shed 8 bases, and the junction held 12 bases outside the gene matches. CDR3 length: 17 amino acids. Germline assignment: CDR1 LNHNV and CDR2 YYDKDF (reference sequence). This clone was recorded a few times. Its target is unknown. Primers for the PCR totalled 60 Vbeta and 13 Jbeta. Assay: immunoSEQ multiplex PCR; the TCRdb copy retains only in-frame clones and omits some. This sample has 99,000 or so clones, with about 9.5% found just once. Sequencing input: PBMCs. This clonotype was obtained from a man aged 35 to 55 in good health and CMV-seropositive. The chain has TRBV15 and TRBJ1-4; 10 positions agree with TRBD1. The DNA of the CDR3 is TGTGCCACCAGCAGTTGGGACAGGGGTGGACTCGGGGAAAAACTGTTTTTT. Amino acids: CATSSWDRGGLGEKLFF.